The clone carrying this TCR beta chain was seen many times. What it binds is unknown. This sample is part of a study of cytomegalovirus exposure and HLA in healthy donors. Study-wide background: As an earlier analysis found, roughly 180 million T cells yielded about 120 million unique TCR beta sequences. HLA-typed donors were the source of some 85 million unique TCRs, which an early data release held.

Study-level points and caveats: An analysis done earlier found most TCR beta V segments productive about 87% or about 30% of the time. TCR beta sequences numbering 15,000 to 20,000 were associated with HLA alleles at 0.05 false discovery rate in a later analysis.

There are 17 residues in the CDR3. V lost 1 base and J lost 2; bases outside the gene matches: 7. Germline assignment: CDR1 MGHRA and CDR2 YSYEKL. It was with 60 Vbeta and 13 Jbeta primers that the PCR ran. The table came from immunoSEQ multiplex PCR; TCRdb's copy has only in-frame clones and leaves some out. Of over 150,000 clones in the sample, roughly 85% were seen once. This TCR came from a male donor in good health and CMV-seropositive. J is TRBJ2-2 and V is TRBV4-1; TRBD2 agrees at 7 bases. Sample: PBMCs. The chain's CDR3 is CASSQVRETSNTGELFF. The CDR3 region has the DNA TGCGCCAGCAGCCAAGTTCGGGAGACTAGCAACACCGGGGAGCTGTTTTTT.